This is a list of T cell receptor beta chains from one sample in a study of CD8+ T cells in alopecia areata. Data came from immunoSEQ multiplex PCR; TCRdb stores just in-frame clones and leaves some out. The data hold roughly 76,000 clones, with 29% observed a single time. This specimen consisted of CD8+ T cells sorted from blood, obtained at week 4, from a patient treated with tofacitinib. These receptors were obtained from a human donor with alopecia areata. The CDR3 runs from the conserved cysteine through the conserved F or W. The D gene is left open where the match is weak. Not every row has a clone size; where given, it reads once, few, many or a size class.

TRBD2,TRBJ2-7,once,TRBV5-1,CASGGSSGEQYF,TGCGCCAGCGGCGGGAGCAGCGGCGAGCAGTACTTC
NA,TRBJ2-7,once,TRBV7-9,CASSPRGRAYEQYF,TGTGCCAGCAGCCCCCGGGGAAGGGCGTACGAGCAGTACTTC
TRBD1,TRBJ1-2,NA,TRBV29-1,CSVLSGDREDGYTF,TGCAGCGTCCTATCTGGGGACAGGGAGGATGGCTACACCTTC
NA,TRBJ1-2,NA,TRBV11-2,CASSLGRVGYTF,TGTGCCAGCAGCTTAGGTAGGGTAGGCTACACCTTC
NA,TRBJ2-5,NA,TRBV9,CASSVRETQYF,TGTGCCAGCAGCGTACGGGAGACCCAGTACTTC
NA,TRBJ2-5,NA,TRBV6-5,CASSYRLTGSTQYF,TGTGCCAGCAGTTACCGTCTTACAGGGTCGACCCAGTACTTC
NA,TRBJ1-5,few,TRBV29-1,CSVAPGWNQPQHF,TGCAGCGTGGCCCCGGGGTGGAATCAGCCCCAGCATTTT
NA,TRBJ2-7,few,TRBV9,CASSVAGAPGNEQYF,TGTGCCAGCAGCGTAGCAGGAGCGCCGGGGAACGAGCAGTACTTC
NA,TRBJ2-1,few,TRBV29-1,CSVISPRSTNEQFF,TGCAGCGTAATATCGCCCAGGAGCACGAATGAGCAGTTCTTC
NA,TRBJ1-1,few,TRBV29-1,CSVPPDRDGAFF,TGCAGCGTTCCCCCGGACCGGGACGGAGCTTTCTTT
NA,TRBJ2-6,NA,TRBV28,CASSGQGAGANVLTF,TGTGCCAGCAGTGGGCAGGGAGCTGGGGCCAACGTCCTGACTTTC
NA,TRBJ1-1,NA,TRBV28,CASSLVRQAVFNTEAFF,TGTGCCAGCAGTTTAGTCCGACAAGCAGTCTTTAACACTGAAGCTTTCTTT
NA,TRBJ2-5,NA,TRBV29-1,CSVEVEGRARRETQYF,TGCAGCGTTGAAGTGGAGGGCAGGGCGAGACGGGAGACCCAGTACTTC
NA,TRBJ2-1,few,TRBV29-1,CSVSYAYNEQFF,TGCAGCGTTTCCTACGCGTACAATGAGCAGTTCTTC
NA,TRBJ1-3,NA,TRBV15,CATSRGIGGSGNTIYF,TGTGCCACCAGCAGGGGCATAGGAGGCTCTGGAAACACCATATATTTT
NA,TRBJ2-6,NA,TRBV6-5,CASSYGNSGANVLTF,TGTGCCAGCAGTTACGGGAACTCTGGGGCCAACGTCCTGACTTTC
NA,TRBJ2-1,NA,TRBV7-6,CASSPTRYEQFF,TGTGCCAGCAGCCCGACTAGATACGAGCAGTTCTTC
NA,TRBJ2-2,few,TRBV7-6,CASSSNSDGYTGELFF,TGTGCCAGCAGTTCTAACTCGGACGGGTACACCGGGGAGCTGTTTTTT
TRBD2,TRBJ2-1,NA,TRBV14,CASSQTVAGPHNEQFF,TGTGCCAGCAGCCAAACCGTAGCGGGACCCCACAATGAGCAGTTCTTC
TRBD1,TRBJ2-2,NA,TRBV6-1,CASLGTGPGELFF,TGTGCCAGTCTCGGGACAGGGCCCGGGGAGCTGTTTTTT
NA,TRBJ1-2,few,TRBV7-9,CASSSRWDRRYF,TGTGCCAGCAGCTCCCGATGGGACCGTCGGTACTTC
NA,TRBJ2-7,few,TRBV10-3,CAISPRTRGIYEQYF,TGTGCCATCAGCCCCCGGACTAGGGGGATCTACGAGCAGTACTTC
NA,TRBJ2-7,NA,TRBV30,CAAAATYEQYF,TGTGCCGCCGCAGCAACCTACGAGCAGTACTTC
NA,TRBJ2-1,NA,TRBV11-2,CASSWAGIGNEQFF,TGTGCCAGCAGCTGGGCAGGGATTGGCAATGAGCAGTTCTTC
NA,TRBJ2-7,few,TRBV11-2,CASSKILWEQYF,TGTGCCAGCAGCAAAATTCTGTGGGAGCAGTACTTC
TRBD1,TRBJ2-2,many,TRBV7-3,CASSSTGGTGELFF,TGTGCCAGCAGCTCGACAGGGGGGACCGGGGAGCTGTTTTTT
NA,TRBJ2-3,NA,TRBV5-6,CASSSGTDTQYF,TGTGCCAGCAGCTCAGGGACAGATACGCAGTATTTT
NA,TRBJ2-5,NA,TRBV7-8,CASSLARKETQYF,TGTGCCAGCAGCTTAGCAAGGAAAGAGACCCAGTACTTC
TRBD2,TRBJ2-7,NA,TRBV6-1,CASSESRLAGVVLYEQYF,TGTGCCAGCAGTGAATCCCGACTAGCGGGAGTAGTACTCTACGAGCAGTACTTC
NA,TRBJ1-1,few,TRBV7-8,CASSFGVTEAFF,TGTGCCAGCAGCTTTGGGGTCACTGAAGCTTTCTTT
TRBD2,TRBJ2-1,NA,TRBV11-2,CASSPQGLLYNEQFF,TGTGCCAGCAGCCCCCAGGGACTATTGTACAATGAGCAGTTCTTC
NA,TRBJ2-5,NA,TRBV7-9,CASSFGRPQETQYF,TGTGCCAGCAGCTTCGGACGGCCCCAAGAGACCCAGTACTTC
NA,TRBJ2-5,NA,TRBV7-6,CASSLAGGVETQYF,TGTGCCAGCAGCTTAGCGGGCGGTGTCGAGACCCAGTACTTC
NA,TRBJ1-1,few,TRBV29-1,CSVPGGFTEAFF,TGCAGCGTTCCGGGGGGGTTCACTGAAGCTTTCTTT
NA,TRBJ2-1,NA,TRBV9,CASSVGYGNEQFF,TGTGCCAGCAGCGTAGGCTACGGCAATGAGCAGTTCTTC
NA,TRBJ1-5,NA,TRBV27,CASSWDQPQHF,TGTGCCAGCAGTTGGGATCAGCCCCAGCATTTT
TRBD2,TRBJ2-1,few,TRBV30,CAWSEGLAVSYNEQFF,TGTGCCTGGAGCGAGGGACTAGCGGTTTCCTACAATGAGCAGTTCTTC
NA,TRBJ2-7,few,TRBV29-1,CSVVSGEQYF,TGCAGCGTTGTATCAGGCGAGCAGTACTTC
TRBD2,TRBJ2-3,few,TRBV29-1,CSVAGGSTDTQYF,TGCAGCGTGGCGGGGGGATCCACAGATACGCAGTATTTT
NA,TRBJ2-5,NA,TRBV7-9,CASSLGVGETQYF,TGTGCCAGCAGCTTAGGAGTGGGAGAGACCCAGTACTTC
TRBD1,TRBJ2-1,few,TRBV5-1,CASSLGTGGAFSEQFF,TGCGCCAGCAGCTTGGGGACAGGGGGCGCCTTTAGTGAGCAGTTCTTC
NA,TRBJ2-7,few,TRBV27,CASSLRGPGALSYEQYF,TGTGCCAGCAGTCTCCGGGGACCCGGGGCATTATCCTACGAGCAGTACTTC
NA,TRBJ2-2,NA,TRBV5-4,CASSFRGRARGGGELFF,TGTGCCAGCAGCTTTCGAGGGAGGGCCAGAGGGGGCGGGGAGCTGTTTTTT
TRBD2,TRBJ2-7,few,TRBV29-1,CSVAGLAGGHPHEQYF,TGCAGCGTTGCCGGACTAGCGGGAGGCCATCCCCACGAGCAGTACTTC
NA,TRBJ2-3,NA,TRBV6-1,CASSEWFGASTDTQYF,TGTGCCAGCAGTGAATGGTTCGGGGCTAGCACAGATACGCAGTATTTT
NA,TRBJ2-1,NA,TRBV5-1,CASSLDSYNEQFF,TGCGCCAGCAGCTTGGACAGCTACAATGAGCAGTTCTTC
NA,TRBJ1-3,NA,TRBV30,CACDNTLSGNTIYF,TGTGCCTGCGATAACACCCTTTCTGGAAACACCATATATTTT
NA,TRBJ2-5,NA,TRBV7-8,CASSLAGGIQETQYF,TGTGCCAGCAGCTTAGCTGGAGGGATACAAGAGACCCAGTACTTC
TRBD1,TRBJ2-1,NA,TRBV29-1,CSVRSWTGGIF,TGCAGCGTCCGATCCTGGACAGGGGGAATCTTC
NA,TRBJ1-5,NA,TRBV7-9,CASSLVGQPQHF,TGTGCCAGCAGCTTAGTGGGTCAGCCCCAGCATTTT
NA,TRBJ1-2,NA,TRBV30,CAWSQGLPTDYGYTF,TGTGCCTGGAGTCAAGGCCTCCCAACGGACTATGGCTACACCTTC
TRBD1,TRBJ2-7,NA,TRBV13,CASSRLTGVSYEQYF,TGTGCCAGCAGCCGACTGACAGGGGTCTCCTACGAGCAGTACTTC
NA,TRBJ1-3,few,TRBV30,CAWSGWWGASENTIYF,TGTGCCTGGAGTGGGTGGTGGGGAGCCTCCGAAAACACCATATATTTT
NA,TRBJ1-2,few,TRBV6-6,CASSYSISGSYGYTF,TGTGCCAGCAGTTACTCGATTTCAGGGTCCTATGGCTACACCTTC
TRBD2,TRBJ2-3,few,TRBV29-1,CSGDLAGVDTQYF,TGCAGCGGGGATCTAGCGGGAGTAGATACGCAGTATTTT
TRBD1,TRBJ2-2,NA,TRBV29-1,CSVADRGPGELFF,TGCAGCGTTGCGGACAGGGGGCCCGGGGAGCTGTTTTTT
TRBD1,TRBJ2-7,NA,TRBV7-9,CASSVSGGYRNEQYF,TGTGCCAGCAGCGTCTCAGGGGGCTACAGGAACGAGCAGTACTTC
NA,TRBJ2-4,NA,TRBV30,CAWRGEGTAKNIQYF,TGTGCCTGGAGGGGGGAAGGGACAGCCAAAAACATTCAGTACTTC
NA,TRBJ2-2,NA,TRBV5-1,CASSLLSLNTGELFF,TGCGCCAGCAGCTTGTTGTCATTGAACACCGGGGAGCTGTTTTTT
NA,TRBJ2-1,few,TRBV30,CGADKYNEQFF,TGTGGAGCGGACAAATACAATGAGCAGTTCTTC